What follows are 16 T cell receptor beta chains derived from one specimen sequenced in a study of shared clonotypes between healthy human individuals. Clones were read by immunoSEQ multiplex PCR, and TCRdb kept only the in-frame ones, dropping some. The sample comprises some 800,000 clones, approximately 92% of which are singletons, and around 24% rests with the top ten. Naive CD8 cells lacked CD45RO, underwent positive selection for CCR7 and left out terminally differentiated effector memory CD45RA+ cells. Sequencing input: naive CD8+ T cells sorted from blood. Receptor source: a man younger than 45 in good health.

V and J are TRBV19 and TRBJ2-7; D is perhaps TRBD2 (7 bases). Trimming removed 3 bases from V and 5 bases from J, with 11 bases in between. Germline CDR1 LNHDA, CDR2 SQIVND (reference sequence). CDR3 size: 13 residues. CDR3 sequence: CASSIGGPNEQYF. The DNA for the CDR3 is TGTGCCAGTAGTATCGGGGGGCCCAACGAGCAGTACTTC.

In nucleotides, the CDR3 is TGTGCCAGCACCGAGGAGGAAGGGGGCTACACCGGGGAGCTGTTTTTT. It specifies CASTEEEGGYTGELFF. The chain recombines TRBV7-9 with TRBJ2-2, with 7 bases that match TRBD1. Germline CDR1 reads SEHNR; CDR2 reads FQNEAQ (reference sequence). This CDR3 has 16 amino acids. V trimming: 7 bases; J trimming: 3 bases; junction bases outside the gene matches: 11.

V is TRBV10-2 and J is TRBJ1-5, with D unclear. Per germline, CDR1 WSHSY and CDR2 SAAADI. The V end was cut by 3 bases, the J end by 2 bases, with 8 bases between. The CDR3 runs 14 residues. CDR3 bases: TGCGCCAGCAGTGAAAGGTCGGGCAATCAGCCCCAGCATTTT. Translation: CASSERSGNQPQHF.

The J gene is TRBJ2-1, the V gene TRBV10-3; D tentatively reads TRBD1 or TRBD2 (5 bases each). The CDR3 consists of 12 residues. CDR1 and CDR2 (germline): ENHRY, SYGVKD. The germline V and J ends were trimmed by 3 bases and 8 bases, with 8 bases remaining between them. Here the CDR3 DNA reads TGTGCCATCAGTGAACAGGAGGATGAGCAGTTCTTC. Its protein product is CAISEQEDEQFF.

The chain recombines TRBV9 with TRBJ2-2; D gene uncertain. CDR3 size: 13 residues. V was pared by 0 bases and J by 6 bases, with 6 bases between. Germline V gene lookup returns CDR1 SGDLS and CDR2 YYNGEE. The CDR3 DNA is TGTGCCAGCAGCGTAGGGCCCTCCGGGGAGCTGTTTTTT. Its protein is CASSVGPSGELFF.

The chain has TRBV7-9 and TRBJ2-1; 10 nucleotides line up with TRBD2. The CDR3 has 16 residues. Germline loops: CDR1 SEHNR, CDR2 FQNEAQ (reference sequence). Unmatched junction bases numbered 7, after V lost 4 bases and J lost 4 bases. The CDR3 loop is CASSSTASGGYNEQFF. The CDR3 DNA reads as TGTGCCAGCAGCTCGACCGCTAGCGGGGGTTACAATGAGCAGTTCTTC.

The V and J genes are TRBV6-1 and TRBJ2-1; the D gene could be TRBD1 or TRBD2 (5 bases each). This CDR3 is built from 18 residues. V lost 1 base to trimming and J lost 6 bases, with 22 bases between them. Germline loops: CDR1 MNHNS, CDR2 SASEGT. CDR3 residues: CASSEDQFSAGKRNEQFF. The DNA for the CDR3 is TGTGCCAGCAGTGAAGACCAGTTTAGCGCAGGGAAGCGCAATGAGCAGTTCTTC.

V is TRBV5-1 and J is TRBJ2-1; D ambiguous. The CDR3 consists of 12 residues. Per the germline V gene, CDR1 is SGHRS and CDR2 is YFSETQ. Deletions cut 5 bases from V and 6 bases from J, with 9 bases between. CDR3 nucleotides: TGCGCCAGCAGGCAGGAGTTCAATGAGCAGTTCTTC. Encoded protein: CASRQEFNEQFF.

The chain links TRBV28 to TRBJ2-1, with TRBD2 as a possible D gene (5 bases). Germline V CDR1 and CDR2: MDHEN, SYDVKM. The CDR3 is 15 residues long. Trimming pared 6 bases from V and 4 bases from J, leaving 16 bases between. CDR3 amino acids: CASSSPWELYNEQFF. The CDR3 DNA reads as TGTGCCAGCAGCTCACCGTGGGAGTTATACAATGAGCAGTTCTTC.

The CDR3: CASSTIGTVNTEAFF. In DNA form, the CDR3 reads TGTGCCAGCAGTACCATTGGCACCGTGAACACTGAAGCTTTCTTT. This rearrangement joins TRBV28 to TRBJ1-1; no firm D call. Trimming took 5 bases from V and 0 from J, leaving 13 bases between them. The germline CDR1 and CDR2 sequences are MDHEN and SYDVKM. There are 15 residues in the CDR3.

In DNA, the CDR3 is TGTGCCAGCTCACCCCGGAAGTTTGTACAGTATTTT. Encoded protein: CASSPRKFVQYF. The chain couples TRBV18 to TRBJ2-3, with D hard to call. Per the germline V gene, CDR1 is KGHSH and CDR2 is LQKENI. The CDR3 has 12 residues. V lost 3 bases, J lost 12 bases, and 13 bases lay in between.

J is TRBJ2-1 and V is TRBV27, with a tentative D call TRBD1 (6 bases). The CDR3 is 13 amino acids. Per germline, CDR1 MNHEY and CDR2 SMNVEV (reference sequence). Trimming removed 4 bases from V and 10 bases from J, with 14 bases in between. CDR3 sequence: CASSSPRDTEQFF. CDR3 nucleotides: TGTGCCAGCAGTTCGCCGAGGGACACCGAGCAGTTCTTC.

The rearrangement links TRBV5-4 to TRBJ2-3, with D possibly TRBD1 on 6 matching bases. Per the germline V gene, CDR1 is SGHNT and CDR2 is YYREEE (reference sequence). This CDR3 spans 16 amino acids. Trimming left V 5 bases short and J 2 bases short, with 18 bases between. The CDR3: CASRTNTGPATDTQYF. The CDR3 nucleotides read TGTGCCAGCAGGACTAATACAGGGCCCGCCACAGATACGCAGTATTTT.

A note on this clone: One junction end does not reproduce the germline sequence, and a read error may be involved. V is TRBV7-7 and J is TRBJ2-3, with 10 nucleotides matching TRBD2. Germline lookup yields CDR1 SSHAT and CDR2 FNYEAQ (reference sequence). CDR3 length: 15 residues. The CDR3 nucleotides are TGTGCTAGCAGCCAAGGACTAGCGGACACAGATACGCAGTATTTT. This codes for CASSQGLADTDTQYF.

The chain links TRBV5-1 to TRBJ1-4; no reliable D call. Trimming pared 1 base from V and 5 bases from J, leaving 9 bases between. The CDR3 extends over 14 amino acids. CDR1 is SGHRS, CDR2 YFSETQ, per germline. CDR3 region: CASSLYSQNEKLFF. The CDR3, as DNA: TGCGCCAGCAGCTTGTACAGCCAAAATGAAAAACTGTTTTTT.

The CDR3 is CASRSLRTGDDYGYTF. In nucleotides, the CDR3 is TGTGCCAGCAGGTCCTTGCGGACAGGGGATGACTATGGCTACACCTTC. The rearrangement joins TRBV7-9 to TRBJ1-2; 9 bases line up with TRBD1. Germline V gene sequence: CDR1 SEHNR, CDR2 FQNEAQ (reference sequence). This CDR3 contains 16 residues. After removal of 6 bases from V and 3 bases from J, the junction contained 11 bases not matched to a gene.